This T cell receptor beta chain appears in the sequencing data of a study of blood T cell repertoires in COVID-19 (dated by TCRdb to 2020 to 2022). About the investigation overall: Samples covering the acute and convalescent phases of COVID-19 were provided by collaborators in the United States, Italy and Spain. Samples were obtained from the ongoing ImmuneRACE study (first 160 participants) and from about 1,300 subjects provided by 6 global collaborators. The repertoires were released in a freely available public database intended as a resource for research on the immune response to SARS-CoV-2. HLA class I and class II types, where available, came from metadata supplied by the sample provider rather than from assay-based typing. The dataset comprised deeply sampled blood TCRbeta repertoires from subjects exposed to, actively infected with, or recovered from COVID-19. The material from the prospective study consisted of cDNA or gDNA derived from T cells, B-cell-depleted T cells, or PBMCs. The sample metadata nearly always contained a de-identified subject ID, COVID-19 status, age in years and sex. On the study overall, not on this receptor specifically: How much clinical and demographic metadata was included differed by source and by participant, and the metadata was provided uncurated.

Whole blood was collected in K2EDTA tubes by collaborating institutions according to the institutions' own protocols. For TCRbeta analysis, collaborators shipped samples in one of three forms: frozen whole blood, isolated PBMCs, or DNA extracted from either of those sample types. Details on this clone: No antigen is known for it. No base quality values were provided; no much bigger clone lies one nucleotide off.

TCRbeta CDR3 regions were amplified from genomic DNA using the immunoSEQ Assay, a bias-controlled multiplex PCR. For the original study's pipeline: Within the assay, amplification of reference gene primers was used to estimate how many nucleated cells each sample contained. To quantify the absolute abundance of each unique TCRbeta CDR3 rearrangement, sequence reads were collapsed and filtered. For each sample, productive Simpson clonality was calculated as the square root of Simpson's diversity index over productive rearrangements. Sourced from immuneACCESS, this table was stored by TCRdb with only in-frame sequences that have V and J called. A share of the clones is absent; for the studies checked, an unresolved V gene accounts for under half, and the remainder has no known explanation. The DNA was the basis for D and trimming; V, J and clone size are from that table. This sample gives roughly 62,000 clones in total; roughly 90% of them show up just once. About 6% of the sample rests with the top ten.

Reading the germline V gene (reference sequence) gives CDR1 LNHNV and CDR2 YYDKDF. The CDR3 measures 15 amino acids from cysteine to phenylalanine. Left in the record is the CDR3 DNA by itself, 45 bases read in frame from the first base. Trimming costs V 2 bases and J 6 bases, and their ends lie 11 bases apart. The source material was peripheral blood. The clonotype was recovered from a human donor in a cohort sampled during active COVID-19. Recombination linked TRBV15 to TRBJ1-6; the best D guess is TRBD1, with 5 bases matching. The sequence in DNA is TGTGCCACCAGCAGAACAGGCAGTTTTAATTCACCCCTCCACTTT. This encodes CATSRTGSFNSPLHF.